This paragraph covers one T cell receptor beta chain sequence. Antigen: not known. Measured with immunoSEQ multiplex PCR; TCRdb has only the in-frame clones, and not every one. Among about 110,000 clones, 70% to 90% were seen once, and the ten largest hold around a sixth. The CDR3 is 17 amino acids. The data were obtained in a study of T cell responses to AZD1222 COVID-19 vaccine. Study conclusions and caveats: Among the donors, most were white British and more were female, and clonal diversity was possibly underestimated. Targets within unmutated variant regions were reportedly found for nearly half of spike-specific TCRs. There were vaccine-associated CD4 TCRs across spike, dominant at 160-218 and 743-854.

Sequenced material: peripheral blood, taken on day 0 of AZD1222 vaccination. The sequence came from an adult in good health. The chain has TRBV21-1 and TRBJ1-4; the table assigns TRBD1, which was not confirmed against the DNA. TRBV21-1 is marked as a pseudogene. CDR3 DNA: TGTGCCAGCAGCGCAGGACAGGGGGTCACAACTAATGAAAAACTGTTTTTT. Protein product: CASSAGQGVTTNEKLFF.